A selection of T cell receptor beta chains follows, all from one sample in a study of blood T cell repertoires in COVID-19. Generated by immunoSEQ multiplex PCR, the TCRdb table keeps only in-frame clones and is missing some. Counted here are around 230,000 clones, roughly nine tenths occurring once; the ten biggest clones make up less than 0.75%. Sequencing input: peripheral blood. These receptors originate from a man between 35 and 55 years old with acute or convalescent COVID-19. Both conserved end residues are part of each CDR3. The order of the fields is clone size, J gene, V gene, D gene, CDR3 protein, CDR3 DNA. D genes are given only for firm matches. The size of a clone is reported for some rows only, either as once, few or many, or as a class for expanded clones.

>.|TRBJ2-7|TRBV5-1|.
CASGGDSHYEQYF
TGCGCCAGCGGTGGTGACTCCCACTACGAGCAGTACTTC
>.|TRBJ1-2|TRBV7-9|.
CASEGIQANYGYTF
TGTGCCAGCGAGGGCATCCAGGCTAACTATGGCTACACCTTC
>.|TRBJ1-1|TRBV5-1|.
CASSLGIRGLMNTEAFF
TGCGCCAGCAGCTTGGGTATTCGAGGTCTTATGAACACTGAAGCTTTCTTT
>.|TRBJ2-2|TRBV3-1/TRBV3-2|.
CASSPSGVSTGELFF
TGTGCCAGCAGCCCCTCCGGGGTGAGCACCGGGGAGCTGTTTTTT
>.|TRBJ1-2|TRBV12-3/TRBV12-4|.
CASRVSSNYGYTF
TGTGCCAGCAGGGTGAGCTCTAACTATGGCTACACCTTC
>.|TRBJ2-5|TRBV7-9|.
CASSLVAGFGETQYF
TGTGCCAGCAGCTTAGTCGCGGGGTTTGGGGAGACCCAGTACTTC
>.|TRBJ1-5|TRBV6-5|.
CASSSTSAGVNQPQHF
TGTGCCAGCAGTTCCACTAGTGCGGGGGTGAACCAGCCCCAGCATTTT
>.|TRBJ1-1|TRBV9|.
CASSVQRDTSGTEAFF
TGTGCCAGCAGCGTTCAGCGGGACACCTCGGGGACTGAAGCTTTCTTT
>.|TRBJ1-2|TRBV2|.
CASSEWDIGYGYTF
TGTGCCAGCAGTGAATGGGACATCGGCTATGGCTACACCTTC
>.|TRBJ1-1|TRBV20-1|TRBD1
CSASPQGANTEAFF
TGCAGTGCTAGTCCACAGGGGGCCAACACTGAAGCTTTCTTT
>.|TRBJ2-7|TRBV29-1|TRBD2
CSVVGTLNSGGETYEQYF
TGCAGCGTTGTGGGGACCCTGAATAGCGGGGGGGAAACCTACGAGCAGTACTTC
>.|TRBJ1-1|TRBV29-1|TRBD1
CSVADRALNTEAFF
TGCAGCGTTGCTGACAGGGCCCTGAACACTGAAGCTTTCTTT
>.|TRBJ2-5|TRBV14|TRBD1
CASSQGKTGSPKETQYF
TGTGCCAGCAGCCAAGGGAAGACAGGGAGCCCTAAAGAGACCCAGTACTTC
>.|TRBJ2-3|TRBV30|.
CAWDIKLRDTQYF
TGTGCCTGGGATATTAAACTAAGAGATACGCAGTATTTT
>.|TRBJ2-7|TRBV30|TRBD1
CAWSYRDRDHEQYF
TGTGCCTGGAGTTACCGGGACAGGGATCACGAGCAGTACTTC
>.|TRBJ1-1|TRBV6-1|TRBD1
CASSEGTGYTEAFF
TGTGCCAGCAGTGAAGGGACAGGGTACACTGAAGCTTTCTTT
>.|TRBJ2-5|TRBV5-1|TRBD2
CASSLSGELAGGETQYF
TGCGCCAGCAGCCTGTCAGGGGAGCTAGCGGGGGGAGAGACCCAGTACTTC
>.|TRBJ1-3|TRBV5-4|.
CASNFPHPDTIYF
TGTGCCAGCAACTTCCCTCATCCGGACACCATATATTTT
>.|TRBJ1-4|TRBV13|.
CASRVGGHGEKLFF
TGTGCCAGCAGGGTCGGAGGGCACGGCGAAAAACTGTTTTTT
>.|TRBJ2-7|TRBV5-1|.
CASSFSGPYEQYF
TGCGCCAGCAGCTTTAGCGGTCCCTACGAGCAGTACTTC
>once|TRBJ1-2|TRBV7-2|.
CASSLNREHYGYTF
TGTGCCAGCAGCTTAAACAGGGAACACTATGGCTACACCTTC
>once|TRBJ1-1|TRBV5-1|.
CASSLSSTDTEAFF
TGCGCCAGCAGCTTGAGTAGTACGGACACTGAAGCTTTCTTT
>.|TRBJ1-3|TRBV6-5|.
CASSLGAIGNTIYF
TGTGCCAGCAGCCTGGGGGCCATTGGAAACACCATATATTTT
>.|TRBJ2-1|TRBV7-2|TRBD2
CASSWIEGRGEQFF
TGTGCCAGCAGTTGGATAGAGGGGCGGGGGGAGCAGTTCTTC
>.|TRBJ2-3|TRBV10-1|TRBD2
CASRGGTSGVSTDTQYF
TGCGCCAGCAGGGGGGGGACTAGCGGGGTTAGCACAGATACGCAGTATTTT
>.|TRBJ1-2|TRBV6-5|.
CASSLTAYYGYTF
TGTGCCAGCAGTTTGACTGCCTACTATGGCTACACCTTC
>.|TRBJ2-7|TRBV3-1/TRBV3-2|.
CASSQTGNSYEQYF
TGTGCCAGCAGCCAAACAGGGAACTCCTACGAGCAGTACTTC
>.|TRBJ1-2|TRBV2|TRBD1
CASSVPKGARGDGYTF
TGTGCCAGCAGTGTTCCCAAGGGCGCCAGGGGGGATGGCTACACCTTC
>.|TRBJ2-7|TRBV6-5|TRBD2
CASSLMGTSGIGEQYF
TGTGCCAGCAGTTTAATGGGGACTAGCGGGATTGGCGAGCAGTACTTC
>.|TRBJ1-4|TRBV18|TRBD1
CASSPDRGSEKLFF
TGTGCCAGCTCCCCAGACAGGGGTAGTGAAAAACTGTTTTTT
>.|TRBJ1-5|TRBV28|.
CASSSAPSGPQHF
TGTGCCAGCAGTTCTGCCCCTTCGGGGCCCCAGCATTTT
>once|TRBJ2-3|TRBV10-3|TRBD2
CAISEPKTSGGADTQYF
TGTGCCATCAGTGAGCCCAAGACTAGCGGGGGAGCCGACACGCAGTATTTT
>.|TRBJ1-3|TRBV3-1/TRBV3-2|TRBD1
CASSLKQGLTGNTIYF
TGTGCCAGCAGCCTTAAACAGGGGCTGACTGGGAACACCATATATTTT
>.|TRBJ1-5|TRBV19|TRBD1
CASIGTGGFLAQHF
TGTGCCAGTATCGGGACAGGTGGGTTTCTGGCCCAGCATTTT
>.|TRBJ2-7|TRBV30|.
CACSRRGYEQYF
TGTGCCTGCTCGAGGAGGGGTTACGAGCAGTACTTC
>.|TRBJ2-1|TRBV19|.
CASTVPSGGYNEQFF
TGTGCCAGTACTGTTCCCAGCGGCGGGTACAATGAGCAGTTCTTC
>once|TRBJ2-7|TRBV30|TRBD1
CACSRGYEQYF
TGTGCCTGCTCCAGGGGGTACGAGCAGTACTTC
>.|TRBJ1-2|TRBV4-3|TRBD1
CASSLARDRGDYGYTF
TGCGCCAGCAGCCTCGCCCGGGACAGGGGGGACTATGGCTACACCTTC
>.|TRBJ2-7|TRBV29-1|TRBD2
CSVTGTSIHEQYF
TGCAGCGTCACCGGGACTAGTATCCACGAGCAGTACTTC
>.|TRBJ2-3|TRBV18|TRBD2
CASSPDGGAPDTQYF
TGTGCCAGCTCACCAGACGGGGGGGCCCCGGATACGCAGTATTTT
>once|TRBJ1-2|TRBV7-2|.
CASSLVGVGHTF
TGTGCCAGCAGCTTAGTAGGGGTTGGTCACACCTTC
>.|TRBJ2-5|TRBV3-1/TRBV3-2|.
CASSQGSRVGGEQETQYF
TGTGCCAGCAGCCAAGGGTCCCGGGTTGGCGGGGAGCAAGAGACCCAGTACTTC
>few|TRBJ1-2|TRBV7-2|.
CASSFMWGHTNYGYTF
TGTGCCAGCAGCTTCATGTGGGGACACACTAACTATGGCTACACCTTC
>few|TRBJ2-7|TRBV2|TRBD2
CASSEALLAGGEQYF
TGTGCCAGCAGTGAAGCGCTACTAGCGGGAGGAGAGCAGTACTTC
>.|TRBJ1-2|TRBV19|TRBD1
CASSGSGQLATNYGYTF
TGTGCCAGTAGTGGATCGGGACAGCTAGCCACCAACTATGGCTACACCTTC
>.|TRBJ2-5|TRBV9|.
CASSVATPGRLRGETQYF
TGTGCCAGCAGCGTAGCAACCCCGGGCCGCTTGAGAGGGGAGACCCAGTACTTC
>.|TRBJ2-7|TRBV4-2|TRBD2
CASSQEGLAVPYEQYF
TGTGCCAGCAGCCAAGAGGGCCTAGCGGTACCCTACGAGCAGTACTTC
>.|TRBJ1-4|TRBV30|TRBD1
CAWSGTGPEKLFF
TGTGCCTGGAGTGGGACAGGACCCGAAAAACTGTTTTTT
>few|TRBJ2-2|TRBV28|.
CASSPRRITGELFF
TGTGCCAGCAGCCCCCGCAGGATTACCGGGGAGCTGTTTTTT
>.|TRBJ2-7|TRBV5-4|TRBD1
CASSLPGQFYEQYF
TGTGCCAGCAGCTTGCCGGGACAGTTTTACGAGCAGTACTTC
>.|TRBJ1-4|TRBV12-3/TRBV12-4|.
CASSQGVDEKLFF
TGTGCCAGCAGCCAGGGTGTTGACGAAAAACTGTTTTTT
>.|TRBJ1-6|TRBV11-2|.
CASSLDPGAVHF
TGTGCCAGCAGCTTAGACCCTGGGGCGGTCCACTTT
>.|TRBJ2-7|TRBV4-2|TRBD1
CASSQDPQGPNLSYEQYF
TGTGCCAGCAGCCAAGATCCACAGGGGCCCAACCTCTCCTACGAGCAGTACTTC
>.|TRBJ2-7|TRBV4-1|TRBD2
CASSHAGGLSYEQYF
TGCGCCAGCAGCCACGCGGGGGGCCTCTCCTACGAGCAGTACTTC
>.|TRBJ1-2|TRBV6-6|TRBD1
CASSQRQGNYGYTF
TGTGCCAGCAGTCAGCGACAGGGGAACTATGGCTACACCTTC
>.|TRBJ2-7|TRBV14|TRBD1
CASSDRDRGRWQYF
TGTGCCAGCAGCGACCGGGACAGGGGGCGATGGCAGTACTTC
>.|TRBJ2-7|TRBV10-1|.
CASFYFPF
TGCGCCAGTTTCTACTTCCCATTC
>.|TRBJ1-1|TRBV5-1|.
CASSLTGSGNTEAFF
TGCGCCAGCAGCTTGACAGGTTCGGGGAACACTGAAGCTTTCTTT
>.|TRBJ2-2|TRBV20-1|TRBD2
CSASRLAKDTGELFF
TGCAGTGCTAGTAGACTAGCGAAGGACACCGGGGAGCTGTTTTTT
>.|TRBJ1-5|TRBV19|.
CASTLGAGVHQPQHF
TGTGCCAGTACCCTGGGGGCAGGGGTCCATCAGCCCCAGCATTTT